What follows are 31 T cell receptor beta chains derived from one specimen sequenced in a study of shared clonotypes between healthy human individuals. The repertoire was sequenced with immunoSEQ multiplex PCR; TCRdb's copy has only in-frame clones and lacks some. Of about 460,000 clones listed, 70% to 80% are singletons. Sequenced material: PBMCs. The receptors stem from a woman aged 40 to 50 in good health. Some clones in this sample may be carry-over from other donors' samples.

The chain combines TRBV6-1 with TRBJ2-1, with 7 bases identical to TRBD1. This CDR3 has 14 residues. The V gene's germline CDR1 is MNHNS and CDR2 SASEGT. The trim removed 3 bases at V and 3 bases at J, leaving 2 bases unmatched. Here the CDR3 DNA reads TGTGCCAGCAGTGAGACAGGGATCTACAATGAGCAGTTCTTC. Protein: CASSETGIYNEQFF.

This clone is a singleton in its sample. V usage is TRBV10-1 and J usage is TRBJ2-3; D is undetermined. V dropped 7 bases and J dropped 2 bases, with 7 bases sitting between them. Germline CDR1 WNHNN, CDR2 SYGVQD (reference sequence). This CDR3 spans 12 amino acids. The CDR3 coding sequence is TGCGCCAGCAATCGAAACACAGATACGCAGTATTTT. Protein product: CASNRNTDTQYF.

The chain combines TRBV28 with TRBJ1-1; the match to TRBD1 covers 9 bases. Germline loops: CDR1 MDHEN, CDR2 SYDVKM. J lost 5 bases, V lost 4 bases, and 17 bases had no gene match. This CDR3 comprises 18 residues. Here the CDR3 DNA reads TGTGCCAGCAGTTCCCTGACCGGGACAGGGAGTTTCGGGACTGAAGCTTTCTTT. It encodes CASSSLTGTGSFGTEAFF.

The gene calls are TRBV7-9 and TRBJ2-7, with D perhaps TRBD2 (5 bases). The germline V gene encodes CDR1 SEHNR and CDR2 FQNEAQ (reference sequence). V was clipped by 0 bases and J by 5 bases, with 17 bases between them. The CDR3 is made up of 16 amino acids. As DNA, the CDR3 is TGTGCCAGCAGCTTAGCGACCGCCGGGAACGGGGACGAGCAGTACTTC. As protein: CASSLATAGNGDEQYF.

A note on this clone: With only one base between it and a far larger clone, this is likely a read error. Other DNA sequences within the sample encode an identical CDR3. The rearrangement uses TRBV18 and TRBJ2-7, with D perhaps matching TRBD2 (5 bases). V was cut by 0 bases and J by 4 bases, with 13 bases left in between. Per germline, CDR1 KGHSH and CDR2 LQKENI. The CDR3 extends over 15 amino acids. DNA for the CDR3: TGTGCCAGCTCACCACCGGGATTTCGGGGATACGAGCAGTACTTC. Its protein is CASSPPGFRGYEQYF.

The rearrangement links TRBV18 to TRBJ2-1; D remains ambiguous. Trimming shortened V by 0 bases and J by 8 bases, and 11 bases separated the two germline ends. The CDR3 has 14 amino acids. Germline loops: CDR1 KGHSH, CDR2 LQKENI. CDR3 sequence (DNA): TGTGCCAGCTCACCACCGGACCTTGCCCATGAGCAGTTCTTC. The encoded protein is CASSPPDLAHEQFF. Filled out from reference TRBV18 and TRBJ2-1, the complete variable domain reads NAGVMQNPRHLVRRRGQEARLRCSPMKGHSHVYWYRQLPEEGLKFMVYLQKENIIDESGMPKERFSAEFPKEGPSILRIQQVVRGDSAAYFCASSPPDLAHEQFFGPGTRLTVL.

To note about this clone: A junction boundary mismatches the germline segment, possibly from a read error. The same CDR3 is also encoded by other DNA sequences in this sample. The rearrangement uses TRBV9 and TRBJ2-7; TRBD1 might be the D (5 bases). This CDR3 is 13 amino acids long. Germline CDR1 is SGDLS and CDR2 is YYNGEE. The CDR3 nucleotides are TGTGCCAGCAGCGGCGGTGGGGCGCCCGAGCAATACTTC. It yields the protein CASSGGGAPEQYF.

The chain uses TRBV7-8 and TRBJ1-1; maybe TRBD1 (6 bases). V was pared by 5 bases and J by 0 bases, with 13 bases between. Germline CDR1 reads SGHVS; CDR2 reads FQNEAQ. The CDR3 contains 15 residues. The CDR3: CASSAQGQMNTEAFF. The CDR3 region has the DNA TGTGCCAGCAGCGCACAGGGACAAATGAACACTGAAGCTTTCTTT.

The chain recombines TRBV5-1 with TRBJ1-1, with D hard to call. Trimming removed 0 bases from V and 4 bases from J, with 7 bases in between. This CDR3 contains 13 residues. Germline values: CDR1 SGHRS, CDR2 YFSETQ. CDR3 sequence: CASSLGYGTEAFF. In nucleotides, the CDR3 is TGCGCCAGCAGCTTGGGGTATGGCACTGAAGCTTTCTTT.

V is TRBV18 and J is TRBJ1-1, with D maybe TRBD1 (5 bases). The V and J ends lost 2 bases and 6 bases respectively, with 10 bases between them. This CDR3 is 13 amino acids long. Per germline, CDR1 KGHSH and CDR2 LQKENI. Here the CDR3 reads CASSPRQLSEAFF. CDR3 bases: TGTGCCAGCTCACCAAGACAGCTTTCTGAAGCTTTCTTT.

The chain has TRBV1 and TRBJ1-2; whether TRBD1, the table's D call, matches the DNA was not checked. TRBV1 is listed as a pseudogene. The CDR3 has 14 residues. The CDR3 nucleotides are TGCACCAGCAGCCAAGACAGGGGTAACTATGGCTACACCTTC. This gives the protein CTSSQDRGNYGYTF.

The V and J genes are TRBV6-7 and TRBJ2-6, with no clear D. TRBV6-7 is designated an ORF whose function remains uncertain. The ends were cut back, 6 bases at V and 0 bases at J, with 9 bases in the middle. This CDR3 spans 15 amino acids. The CDR3 DNA sequence: TGTGCCAGCAGGCCTCCAGTCTCTGGGGCCAACGTCCTGACTTTC. It translates to CASRPPVSGANVLTF.

The J gene is TRBJ2-1, the V gene TRBV18; D is unresolved. Trimming cost V 1 base and J 1 base, with 8 bases left between them. CDR3 length: 15 amino acids. The germline V gene encodes CDR1 KGHSH and CDR2 LQKENI. CDR3: CASSPLASSYNEQFF. CDR3 DNA sequence: TGTGCCAGCTCACCACTTGCAAGTTCCTACAATGAGCAGTTCTTC. The complete variable domain, with remaining parts taken from reference TRBV18 and TRBJ2-1, reads NAGVMQNPRHLVRRRGQEARLRCSPMKGHSHVYWYRQLPEEGLKFMVYLQKENIIDESGMPKERFSAEFPKEGPSILRIQQVVRGDSAAYFCASSPLASSYNEQFFGPGTRLTVL.

Notes on this clone: A far larger clone lies a single base away; this is likely a read error. The sample has other DNA sequences that encode this CDR3 too. The J gene is TRBJ1-1, the V gene TRBV25-1, with D uncertain. CDR3 length: 14 residues. V gave up 6 bases and J gave up 2 bases, with 13 bases separating them. The germline CDR1 and CDR2 sequences are MGHDK and SYGVNS. CDR3 in DNA: TGTGCCAGCAGCCCCCCGGCAGACAACACTGAAGCTTTCTTT. It encodes CASSPPADNTEAFF.

Remarks on this clone: At the DNA level, this CDR3 is encoded by other sequences in the same sample as well. This sequence joins TRBV19 and TRBJ2-5, with D tentatively TRBD1 (7 bases). The CDR3 is made up of 13 amino acids. Germline CDR1 is LNHDA and CDR2 is SQIVND (reference sequence). V gave up 4 bases and J gave up 5 bases, with 11 bases separating them. Written as DNA, the CDR3 is TGTGCCAGTAGTACGACAGGGAGGGAGACCCAGTACTTC. This gives the protein CASSTTGRETQYF.

The V and J genes are TRBV4-1 and TRBJ1-2; D remains ambiguous. The CDR3 is 14 amino acids. The V gene lost 0 bases and the J gene lost 4 bases, with 9 bases spanning the gap. Germline CDR1 is MGHRA and CDR2 is YSYEKL. This CDR3 is CASSQDGDIYGYTF. CDR3 DNA: TGCGCCAGCAGCCAAGATGGCGACATCTATGGCTACACCTTC.

The J gene is TRBJ2-7, the V gene TRBV5-1, with a tentative D call TRBD1 (5 bases). The length of the CDR3 is 13 residues. The germline CDR1 and CDR2 sequences are SGHRS and YFSETQ. V was shortened by 0 bases and J by 3 bases, with 7 bases between the two germline ends. CDR3 loop: CASSLDRNYEQYF. The CDR3 DNA reads TGCGCCAGCAGCTTGGACAGGAACTACGAGCAGTACTTC.

A note on this clone: Being one base from a much bigger clone, this may be a read error. CDR3 coding DNA: TGTGCCAGCAGTTACAGAAACACCGGGGAGCTGTTTTTT. Translation gives CASSYRNTGELFF. The chain couples TRBV27 to TRBJ2-2; D is unresolved. The CDR3 consists of 13 residues. Trimming cost V 4 bases and J 2 bases, with 5 bases left between them. Per germline, CDR1 MNHEY and CDR2 SMNVEV (reference sequence).

Remarks on this clone: The junction shows a germline mismatch at one end, possibly a read error. The V and J genes are TRBV2 and TRBJ2-1, with TRBD2 matching over 14 bases. Germline values: CDR1 SNHLY, CDR2 FYNNEI. This CDR3 comprises 15 residues. CDR3 nucleotide sequence: TGTGCCGGCAGTGAGGGGACTAGCGGGAGAGATGAGCAGTTCTTC. It is translated as CAGSEGTSGRDEQFF. The whole variable domain, filled in from reference TRBV2 and TRBJ2-1, reads EPEVTQTPSHQVTQMGQEVILRCVPISNHLYFYWYRQILGQKVEFLVSFYNNEISEKSEIFDDQFSVERPDGSNFTLKIRSTKLEDSAMYFCAGSEGTSGRDEQFFGPGTRLTVL.

On this clone itself: A read error likely explains this, since a far larger clone differs by one base. Other DNA sequences within the sample encode an identical CDR3. The gene calls are TRBV30 and TRBJ1-1; D unclear. Germline values: CDR1 GTSNPN, CDR2 SVGIG (reference sequence). The CDR3 contains 13 residues. CDR3 protein: CAWILRRSTEAFF. CDR3 sequence (DNA): TGTGCCTGGATATTGCGGCGGAGCACTGAAGCCTTCTTT. The full variable domain, with the rest looked up from reference TRBV30 and TRBJ1-1, is SQTIHQWPATLVQPVGSPLSLECTVEGTSNPNLYWYRQAAGRGLQLLFYSVGIGQISSEVPQNLSASRPQDRQFILSSKKLLLSDSGFYLCAWILRRSTEAFFGQGTRLTVV.

The rearrangement joins TRBV23-1 to TRBJ1-1, with TRBD1 matching 7 bases. TRBV23-1 is an open reading frame whose function is uncertain. The CDR3 length is 16 residues. The ends lost 0 bases at V and 1 base at J; junction bases unmatched: 5. This CDR3 reads CASSQSGDSENTEAFF. DNA for the CDR3: TGCGCCAGCAGTCAATCAGGGGACAGCGAGAACACTGAAGCTTTCTTT.

This clone was seen a single time. The rearrangement joins TRBV6-1 to TRBJ1-2; D possibly corresponds to TRBD1 (5 bases). Germline loops: CDR1 MNHNS, CDR2 SASEGT. Trimming took off 5 bases at V and 3 bases at J, with 13 bases between the two ends. This CDR3 region has 14 residues. The CDR3 DNA reads TGTGCCAGCAGTCCAGCTGGGGGTCACTATGGCTACACCTTC. It is translated as CASSPAGGHYGYTF.

The chain links TRBV5-1 to TRBJ2-7; 9 nucleotides align to TRBD1. The CDR3 contains 15 residues. Trimming cost V 0 bases and J 5 bases; bases outside gene matches: 6. From germline, CDR1 is SGHRS and CDR2 YFSETQ. As DNA, the CDR3 is TGCGCCAGCAGCTTGGACAGGGGGCAGGTGGACGAGCAGTACTTC. Translated: CASSLDRGQVDEQYF.

The V and J genes are TRBV29-1 and TRBJ2-2; 16 bases are a match to TRBD2. The CDR3 covers 15 residues. CDR1 and CDR2 (germline): SQVTM, ANQGSEA. V gave up 7 bases and J gave up 7 bases; unmatched junction bases: 6. CDR3 sequence: CSASGLAGGDGELFF. CDR3 DNA: TGCAGCGCCTCGGGACTAGCGGGAGGGGACGGGGAGCTGTTTTTT.

The V gene is TRBV28, the J gene TRBJ2-1, with no clear D. Per the germline V gene, CDR1 is MDHEN and CDR2 is SYDVKM. The CDR3 contains 13 residues. Deletions cut 8 bases from V and 3 bases from J, with 11 bases between. CDR3 DNA: TGTGCCAGCCGGAACGGGTTCTACAATGAGCAGTTCTTC. Translating it yields CASRNGFYNEQFF. Combining the CDR3 with reference TRBV28 and TRBJ2-1 gives the whole variable domain DVKVTQSSRYLVKRTGEKVFLECVQDMDHENMFWYRQDPGLGLRLIYFSYDVKMKEKGDIPEGYSVSREKKERFSLILESASTNQTSMYLCASRNGFYNEQFFGPGTRLTVL.

The chain has TRBV6-6 and TRBJ2-1; 14 bases agree with TRBD2. This CDR3 region has 15 residues. V lost 5 bases, J lost 8 bases, and 5 bases stayed unmatched. Germline V gene sequence: CDR1 MNHNY, CDR2 SVGAGI (reference sequence). CDR3 loop: CASSDQGLAGDEQFF. CDR3 bases: TGTGCCAGCAGTGACCAGGGACTAGCGGGAGATGAGCAGTTCTTC.

This clone was seen a single time. CDR3 DNA sequence: TGTGCCAGAAGCACAGGGAATGAAAAACTGTTTTTT. Translated: CARSTGNEKLFF. The chain uses TRBV7-6 and TRBJ1-4; D may be TRBD1 (6 bases). This CDR3 has 12 residues. CDR1 SGHVS and CDR2 FNYEAQ come from the germline V gene. V was trimmed by 9 bases and J by 5 bases, leaving 10 bases between them.

This clone was observed a single time. The rearrangement links TRBV7-8 to TRBJ2-3; 10 nucleotides align to TRBD2. The J segment lost 6 bases and the V segment lost 1 base, leaving 1 base of the junction unmatched. Germline CDR1 SGHVS, CDR2 FQNEAQ. The CDR3 runs 14 residues. CDR3 bases: TGTGCCAGCAGCTTAGGGGGACTAGCGGATACGCAGTATTTT. Translation gives CASSLGGLADTQYF.

The V and J genes are TRBV25-1 and TRBJ2-7; D is unresolved. This CDR3 is 13 amino acids long. V lost 0 bases and J lost 0, with 3 bases in between. Germline assignment: CDR1 MGHDK and CDR2 SYGVNS. The DNA for the CDR3 is TGTGCCAGCAGTGAATACCGCTCCTACGAGCAGTACTTC. Translated, it gives CASSEYRSYEQYF.

This rearrangement joins TRBV5-6 to TRBJ2-1; TRBD1 might be the D (6 bases). V was pared by 0 bases and J by 3 bases, with 16 bases between. The CDR3 has 17 residues. Per the germline V gene, CDR1 is SGHDT and CDR2 is YYEEEE. CDR3 sequence (DNA): TGTGCCAGCAGCTTGGGGGGGCTAGTTGGACACTACAATGAGCAGTTCTTC. Protein product: CASSLGGLVGHYNEQFF.

The chain joins TRBV28 to TRBJ2-7; the D gene is possibly TRBD2 (5 bases). Germline V lookup: CDR1 MDHEN, CDR2 SYDVKM. The CDR3 loop spans 16 amino acids. Trimming took 5 bases from V and 4 from J, leaving 21 bases between them. The CDR3, as DNA: TGTGCCAGCAGTCCCTCTTCTAGCTGGAGTGGGTACGAGCAGTACTTC. This translates into CASSPSSSWSGYEQYF.